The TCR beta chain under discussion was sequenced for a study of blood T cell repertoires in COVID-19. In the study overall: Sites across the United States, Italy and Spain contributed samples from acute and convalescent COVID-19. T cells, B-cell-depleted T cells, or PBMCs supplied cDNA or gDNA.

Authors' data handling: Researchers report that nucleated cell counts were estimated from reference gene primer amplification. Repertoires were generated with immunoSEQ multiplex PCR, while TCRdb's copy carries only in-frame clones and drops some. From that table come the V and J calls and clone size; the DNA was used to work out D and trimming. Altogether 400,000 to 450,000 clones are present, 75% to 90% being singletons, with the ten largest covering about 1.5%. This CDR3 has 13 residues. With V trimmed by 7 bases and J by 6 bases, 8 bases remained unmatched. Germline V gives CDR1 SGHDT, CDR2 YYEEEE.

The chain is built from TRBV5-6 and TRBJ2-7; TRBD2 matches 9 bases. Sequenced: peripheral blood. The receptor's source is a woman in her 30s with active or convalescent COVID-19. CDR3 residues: CASHTSGHVEQYF. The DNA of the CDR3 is TGTGCCAGCCATACTAGCGGGCACGTCGAGCAGTACTTC.